This TCR beta chain stems from a study of blood T cell repertoires in COVID-19. In the original workflow: From reference gene primer amplification, estimates of nucleated cell counts were derived. TCRdb's copy holds only in-frame clones and misses some; the assay was immunoSEQ multiplex PCR. The V and J calls and clone size were taken over from that table, and D and trimming were inferred from the DNA. The table includes about 280,000 clones, roughly 90% detected once. This CDR3 has 14 residues. CDR1 is ENHRY, CDR2 SYGVKD, per germline. Trimming removed 4 bases from V and 5 bases from J, with 15 bases in between. This clone was seen just once.

What was sequenced was peripheral blood. The clonotype was recovered from a woman in her fifties or sixties who had recovered from COVID-19. The rearrangement uses TRBV10-3 and TRBJ2-7, with D perhaps matching TRBD2 (5 bases). The CDR3 reads CAISVFEAGDEQYF. CDR3 bases: TGTGCCATCAGTGTCTTCGAGGCCGGGGACGAGCAGTACTTC.